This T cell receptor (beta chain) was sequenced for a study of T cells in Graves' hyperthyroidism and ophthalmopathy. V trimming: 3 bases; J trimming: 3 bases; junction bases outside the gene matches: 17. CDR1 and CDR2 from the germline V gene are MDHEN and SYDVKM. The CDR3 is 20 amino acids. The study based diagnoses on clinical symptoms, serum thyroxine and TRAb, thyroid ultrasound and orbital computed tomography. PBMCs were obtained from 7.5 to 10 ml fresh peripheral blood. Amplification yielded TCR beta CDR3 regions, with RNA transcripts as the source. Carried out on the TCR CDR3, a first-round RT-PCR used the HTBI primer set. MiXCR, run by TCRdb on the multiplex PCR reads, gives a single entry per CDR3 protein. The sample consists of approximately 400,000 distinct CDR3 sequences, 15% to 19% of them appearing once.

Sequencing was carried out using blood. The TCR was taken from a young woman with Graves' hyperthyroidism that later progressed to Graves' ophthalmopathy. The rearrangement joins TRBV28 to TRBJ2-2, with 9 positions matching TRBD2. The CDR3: CASSFIIGASGNVDTGELFF. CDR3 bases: TGTGCCAGCAGTTTTATTATCGGGGCTAGCGGGAATGTTGACACCGGGGAGCTGTTTTTT.